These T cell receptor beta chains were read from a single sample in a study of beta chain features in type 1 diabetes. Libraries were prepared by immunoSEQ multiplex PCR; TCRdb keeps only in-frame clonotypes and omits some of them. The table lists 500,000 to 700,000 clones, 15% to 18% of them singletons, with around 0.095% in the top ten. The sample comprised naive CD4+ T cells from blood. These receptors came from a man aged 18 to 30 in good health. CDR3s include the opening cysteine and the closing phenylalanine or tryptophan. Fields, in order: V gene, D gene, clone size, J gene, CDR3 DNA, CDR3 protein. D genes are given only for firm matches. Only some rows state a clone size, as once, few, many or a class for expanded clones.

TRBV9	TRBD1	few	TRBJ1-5	TGTGCCAGCAGCGCTCGAGGGTCGACAGGGAAAAGCAATCAGCCCCAGCATTTT	CASSARGSTGKSNQPQHF
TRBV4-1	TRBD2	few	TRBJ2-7	TGCGCCAGCAGCCAACGGACTAGCGTCGAGCAGTACTTC	CASSQRTSVEQYF
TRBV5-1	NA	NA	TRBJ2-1	TGCGCCAGCAGCTTGGAGAGTCCATCCTACAATGAGCAGTTCTTC	CASSLESPSYNEQFF
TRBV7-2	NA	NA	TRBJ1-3	TGTGCCAGCAGCCAGGGACCGAACTCTGGAAACACCATATATTTT	CASSQGPNSGNTIYF
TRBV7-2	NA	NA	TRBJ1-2	TGTGCCAGCAGCCCGGGCAGGCTGGCTGGCTACACCTTC	CASSPGRLAGYTF
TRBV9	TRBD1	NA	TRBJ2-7	TGTGCCAGCAGCAACCGACAGGGTGTCGAGCAGTACTTC	CASSNRQGVEQYF
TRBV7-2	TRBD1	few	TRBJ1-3	TGTGCCAGCAGGGGGAGGGGGCCCTCTGGAAACACCATATATTTT	CASRGRGPSGNTIYF
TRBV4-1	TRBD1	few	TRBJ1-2	TGCGCCAGCAGCCGCTTCTTGAGAGGCCCAGGGGGCACGGATGGCTACACCTTC	CASSRFLRGPGGTDGYTF
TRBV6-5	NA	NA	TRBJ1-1	TGTGCCAGCAGTTACAGGGAGGGGGCTGAAGCTTTCTTT	CASSYREGAEAFF
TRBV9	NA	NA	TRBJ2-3	TGTGCCAGCACGGGAGATACGCAGTATTTT	CASTGDTQYF
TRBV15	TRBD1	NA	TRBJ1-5	TGTGCCACCAGCAGCGGACAGGGTAGCAATCAGCCCCAGCATTTT	CATSSGQGSNQPQHF
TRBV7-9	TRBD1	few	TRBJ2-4	TGTGCCAGCAGCTTAGGATCGAGGGGGCAGAGGGCCAAAAACATTCAGTACTTC	CASSLGSRGQRAKNIQYF
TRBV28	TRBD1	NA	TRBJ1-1	TGTGCCAGCAGGGTTCCGGGACAGGGGAGGACTGAAGCTTTCTTT	CASRVPGQGRTEAFF
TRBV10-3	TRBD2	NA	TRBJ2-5	TGTGCCATCAGTACCGCCGGACTAGCGGGAGTAGAGACCCAGTACTTC	CAISTAGLAGVETQYF
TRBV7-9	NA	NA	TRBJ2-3	TGTGCCAGCAGCTTACTCCGAGTGGTACGAGGCACAGATACGCAGTATTTT	CASSLLRVVRGTDTQYF
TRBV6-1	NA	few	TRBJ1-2	TGTGCCATCCAGAGCCGGGGGGCTCCCTATGGCTACACCTTC	CAIQSRGAPYGYTF
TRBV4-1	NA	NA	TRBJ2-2	TGCGCCAGCAGCCAAGGGAGGGAGCGGGTTTCCACCGGGGAGCTGTTTTTT	CASSQGRERVSTGELFF
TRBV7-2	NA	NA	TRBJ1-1	TGTGCCAGTACGGACAGTCAAAACACTGAAGCTTTCTTT	CASTDSQNTEAFF